Sequencing of this T cell receptor beta chain was carried out in a study of cytomegalovirus exposure and HLA in healthy donors (dated by TCRdb to about 2017). Context from the whole study: An earlier analysis of approximately 600 of the donors reported 250 to 350 Gb of sequence data and around 120 million unique TCR beta sequences from roughly 180 million T cells. An early release that covered fewer than 750 HLA-typed donors contained about 300 gigabases of sequencing data and 75 million to 100 million unique TCR sequences. Among the roughly 400 genotyped donors, approximately 76% belonged to the genetic ancestry cluster associated with self-reported Caucasian donors. The study was designed to test whether signatures of past pathogen exposure could be identified by cataloging public T cell receptors. The study profiled the T cell repertoires of 550 to 700 subjects by immunosequencing and related them to cytomegalovirus serostatus. In addition to the first cohort of roughly 700 subjects, a separate validation cohort of approximately 130 different subjects was used. High-throughput TCR immunosequencing, statistical association of individual TCRs with disease status, and machine learning were combined to predict cytomegalovirus infection status. In a later analysis, previously published TCR beta repertoires from 666 donors were re-analyzed and high-resolution HLA genotyping was added so that TCR occurrence patterns could be studied. Rather than using new phenotypic data, the later analysis identified candidate immune exposures from TCR beta sequences and from how often those sequences occurred across donors. An earlier analysis of some 600 of the donors applied high-throughput TCR beta sequencing to assess whether each TCR beta V gene segment acted as functional or pseudogenic. Donor age, sex, ethnicity and CMV serostatus were compiled together with the repertoire data. A later genetic analysis took genome-wide SNP genotypes for about 65% of the 666 donors and used that subset as a discovery cohort. All discovery cohort repertoires had been generated on a single sequencing platform. HLA typing included class I and class II loci at four-digit resolution. The number of typed donors differed by locus: about 620-630 for A, B, C, DRB1 and DQB1; approximately 540 for DQA1; about 600 for DPA1; and roughly 490 for DPB1. Four to six DR-DQ haplotypes were handled as single units for association and clustering, since linkage in the cohort was strong. On average, around 240,000 unique TCR beta nucleotide sequences were sequenced per donor among a few hundred genotyped donors of the cohort, with roughly a sixth of those sequences being non-productive. Study-level results and caveats: A later analysis found that most CMV-associated TCR beta chains appeared HLA-restricted, with HLA associations seemingly driven largely by CMV exposure. In a later genetic analysis, fewer N-insertions in productive TCRs were reported among donors in an Asian-associated ancestry cluster than the 666-donor mean. A total of 150 to 200 TCR beta chains were listed by the study as associated with cytomegalovirus. A further reported finding was that TCR beta sequences accurately predicted the HLA-A and HLA-B alleles for most subjects in the first cohort. A group of highly shared sequence variants was considered likely to be a technical artifact of the sequencing pipeline. A later genetic analysis associated a missense DCLRE1C variant with V-gene and J-gene trimming of TCR beta chains, and an independent cohort replicated the association. When HLA alleles, especially DR and DQ, strongly co-occurred, attributing TCR associations to individual alleles was difficult. Roughly uniform sequencing depth across donors was assumed in presence/absence analyses, although this assumption may not hold. In this cohort, only TCR beta chains were sequenced, and detectable features were limited by the absence of alpha or paired-chain data. While some public TCRs were present in many individuals, most TCR sequences turned up only very rarely across donors. Some IMGT-functional V segments, including TRBV6-2 and TRBV6-3, could not be distinguished by the 87-base-pair reads and were therefore excluded. According to the authors, the approach could potentially be generalized to other disease states and immunological phenotypes. The classifier was reported to diagnose cytomegalovirus status with high specificity and sensitivity in both the original cohort and the validation cohort. Correlated functional status among segregating V segments might be attributable to linkage disequilibrium, but an unknown experimental factor could not be ruled out. In a later analysis, over 15,000 TCR beta sequences were associated with specific HLA alleles at a false discovery rate of 0.05. An earlier analysis of around 500 of the donors showed that most TCR beta V segments appeared in productive rearrangements either about 87% or about 30% of the time, which broadly matched IMGT annotations. In vitro tests confirmed that a few of the cytomegalovirus-associated TCR beta chains recognize cytomegalovirus antigens. Compared with equally common non-associated chains, HLA-associated TCR beta chains in a later analysis were more clonally expanded and had lower generation probabilities. According to a later analysis, parvovirus B19, influenza, CMV and Epstein-Barr virus appeared linked to several top co-occurrence clusters. Because HLA typing was unavailable for some donors at each locus, only the typed subset was used in association tests. Because counts were too low, seventeen rarely observed V segments, including chromosome 9 orphons, were left out of the earlier analysis of some 600 of the donors. Immune exposure information for the cohort was limited to CMV serostatus. In a later analysis, the rate of TCR association differed among HLA loci, with DRB1 alleles having the most associated TCRs and HLA-C alleles having the fewest.

The cohort was made up of 666 healthy bone marrow donors. At the time of sampling, all cohort members were nominally healthy, though unrecorded immune exposures were likely present. The donor was CMV seronegative and belonged to the group of roughly 330 seronegative cohort members. Each donor provided a peripheral blood sample, and peripheral blood mononuclear cells were used for TCR beta sequencing. The Qiagen DNeasy Blood Extraction Kit was used to extract genomic DNA from the blood cell samples. From the cysteine up to the phenylalanine, the CDR3 has a length of 18 residues. Solely the CDR3 DNA is kept, with 54 bases framed from the first base. Trimming removed 5 bases from V and 2 bases from J, leaving 22 bases between the germline ends. Sequences SEHNR (CDR1) and FQNEAQ (CDR2) are obtained from the germline V gene (reference sequence). Receptors were amplified or captured by the immunoSEQ multiplex PCR assay. A mixture of 60 forward primers for TCR Vbeta segments and 13 reverse primers for TCR Jbeta segments was used in the multiplex PCR. A multiplex PCR assay on genomic DNA amplified the CDR3 region of rearranged TCR beta genes. The amplified TCR beta libraries were sequenced on the Illumina HiSeq System as 87-base-pair reads. On the authors' methods: In a later analysis, some 80 million unique TCR beta chains were counted across the approximately 620 repertoires, and roughly 10 million of these chains were shared by at least two donors. A nearest-neighbor algorithm error-corrected the raw reads and collapsed the reads into unique sequences, merging closely related sequences to remove PCR and sequencing errors. To assign V, D and J gene segments, CDR3 sequences were aligned to IMGT reference sequences. For a sequence to be retained, a match of at least six nucleotides to both a V gene segment and a J gene segment was required. A rearrangement counted as productive if the CDR3 had no stop codons and remained in frame with V and J, and every other rearrangement counted as non-productive. CDR3 was defined according to IMGT convention as the region running from the second conserved V-encoded cysteine to the conserved J-encoded phenylalanine. The earlier analysis of a few hundred of the donors excluded sequences that lacked an unambiguous match to a single V gene segment. In an earlier analysis of several hundred of the donors, V segments were called functional above 56.7% productive rearrangements and were called segregating when the between-donor standard deviation exceeded 5%. A statistical classification framework was developed to diagnose cytomegalovirus status using the catalog of TCR beta chain sequences. V and J gene assignment, in a later analysis, came from comparing TCR nucleotide sequences with IMGT/GENE-DB human TR gene sequences. The TCRdist pipeline was used in a later analysis to assign CDR3 sequences and most-parsimonious VDJ recombination scenarios. In a later analysis, every TCR beta chain was defined by the combination of its CDR3 amino acid sequence and its V-gene family, and reads without a unique V-gene family were dropped. As a way to deal with suspected cross-contamination and a sequencing artifact, a later analysis dropped nearly 600 nucleotide sequences that were highly shared and had low generation probability. In a later analysis, a clonal expansion index was calculated for each public chain from normalized within-repertoire ranks of inferred template counts. Generation probabilities in a later analysis came from a VDJ recombination model fitted to out-of-frame rearrangements, and those results were checked against IGoR. A later analysis scored TCR-TCR, TCR-HLA and TCR-CMV co-occurrence with hypergeometric tests, applying a repertoire-size bias correction to TCR pairs. To estimate false discovery rates, a later analysis permuted the HLA or CMV assignments 20 times. In a later analysis, co-occurring TCRs were grouped with DBSCAN, and TCRdist sequence similarity was added when clustering was performed within HLA-allele-positive subsets. Repertoires with fewer than 30,000 or more than 120,000 public chains were left out of co-occurrence clustering, as were about five repertoires with anomalous nucleotide sharing. Held by TCRdb, this immuneACCESS table contains in-frame sequences only and omits some clones. Under half of the omission traces to an unresolved V gene where checked; the cause of the rest is unknown. V, J and clone size were drawn from that table, and D and trimming were deduced from the DNA. The sample's clone listing holds 110,000 to 150,000 clones. Of the sample, around 0.96% falls within the top ten clones.

As regards this clone: Its recognized antigen is unknown.

This receptor chain uses TRBV7-9 and TRBJ1-5; the D segment could be TRBD1, given 5 matching bases. The sequence was collected from a male donor in good health and CMV-seronegative. The sample consisted of PBMCs. CDR3 protein: CASSQVGRDSLGNQPQHF. The DNA sequence is as follows: TGTGCCAGCAGCCAGGTTGGCCGGGACTCTCTGGGCAATCAGCCCCAGCATTTT.